The present T cell receptor beta chain was sequenced within a study of blood T cell repertoires in COVID-19. At the level of the study: The United States, Italy and Spain provided the acute and convalescent COVID-19 samples. T cells, B-cell-depleted T cells, or PBMCs provided the cDNA or gDNA that served as material.

Germline CDR1 reads SEHNR; CDR2 reads FQNEAQ (reference sequence). Trimming shortened V by 5 bases and J by 7 bases, and 18 bases separated the two germline ends. The CDR3 runs 14 residues. Per the original methods: The authors estimated nucleated cell counts from reference gene primer amplification. TCRdb's copy holds only in-frame clones and misses some; the assay was immunoSEQ multiplex PCR. D and trimming were read from the DNA, whereas the V and J calls and clone size are those reported in that table. The sample consists of about 46,000 clones, 91% of them appearing once. The chain is built from TRBV7-9 and TRBJ2-7; weak D call: TRBD1 (5 bases). This TCR was sampled from a man aged 45-65 years with acute or convalescent COVID-19. Material for sequencing was peripheral blood. The CDR3 coding sequence is TGTGCCAGCAGCGCCAGCACAGGTTCCGTGGAGCAGTACTTC. Amino acid sequence: CASSASTGSVEQYF.